This T cell receptor beta chain stems from a study of blood T cell repertoires in COVID-19. About the research overall: Acute-phase and convalescent COVID-19 samples originated in the United States, Italy and Spain. T cells, B-cell-depleted T cells, or PBMCs supplied cDNA or gDNA.

In the original analysis: The assay estimated nucleated cells by amplifying reference gene primers. Repertoires were generated with immunoSEQ multiplex PCR, while TCRdb's copy carries only in-frame clones and drops some. For V, J and clone size, that table is used; D and trimming come from the DNA. The table records 540,000 or so clones, 70% to 90% of them present only once. Trimming cost V 4 bases and J 0 bases; bases outside gene matches: 14. Germline CDR1 LNHNV, CDR2 YYDKDF (reference sequence). CDR3 size: 19 residues. In Seattle, patients joined the study during active infection and were tracked longitudinally.

The chain joins TRBV15 to TRBJ1-3; TRBD1 matches at 8 bases. This receptor was identified in a woman between 45 and 60 years old with COVID-19, enrolled during active disease. The sequenced material came from peripheral blood. CDR3 bases: TGTGCCACCAGCACCCTCCGGGACAGGACTATGTACTCTGGAAACACCATATATTTT. Translated: CATSTLRDRTMYSGNTIYF. Full variable domain (rest looked up from reference TRBV15 and TRBJ1-3): DAMVIQNPRYQVTQFGKPVTLSCSQTLNHNVMYWYQQKSSQAPKLLFHYYDKDFNNEADTPDNFQSRRPNTSFCFLDIRSPGLGDTAMYLCATSTLRDRTMYSGNTIYFGEGSWLTVV.